This T cell receptor beta chain was captured in a study of OX40 agonist ivuxolimab in advanced cancers. About the investigation overall: Ivuxolimab, which targeted the costimulatory receptor OX40 (CD134), was an agonistic, fully human IgG2 monoclonal antibody. Prior anti-PD-1, anti-PD-L1 or anti-CTLA-4 therapy was permitted, and checkpoint inhibitors had been received by approximately 39% of dose-escalation patients. Intravenous ivuxolimab was administered to patients every 2 weeks at six dose levels: 0.01, 0.1, 0.3, 1.5, 3 and 10 mg/kg. Of the roughly 50 dose-escalation patients, hepatocellular carcinoma was present in approximately 20, melanoma in some 15, renal cell carcinoma in 9 and head and neck cancer in 9. A male proportion of roughly 80% and a mean age of about 60 years, ranging from about 23 to 90, were recorded for the dose-escalation cohort. The paper describes the monotherapy dose-escalation part (N of about 47 patients) of the phase I trial of ivuxolimab. Partial responses occurred in three dose-escalation patients: two with cutaneous melanoma and one with hepatocellular carcinoma. The point of sequencing TCRbeta in the periphery was to test whether ivuxolimab changed TCR sequence diversity and drove clonal T-cell expansion.

Paper-wide results and their limitations: Partial responders in the 0.1-3.0 mg/kg groups had among the lowest normalized peripheral clonal expansion, especially among CD8+ T cells. At doses from 0.1 to 3.0 mg/kg, clonal expansion was seen in both CD4+ and CD8+ blood T cells between baseline and week 6. After ivuxolimab, expanded clones were on average more numerous among CD8+ T cells than among CD4+ T cells. Antigen specificity was not determined for the clonally expanded peripheral T cells. Low levels of normalized T-cell clonal expansion were also seen in some patients who did not respond.

Including the terminal cysteine and phenylalanine, the CDR3 comprises 14 residues. The sequence is cut down to CDR3 DNA, 42 bases in frame from base 1. CDR1 and CDR2 were assigned from the germline V gene (reference sequence) as MNHEY and SMNVEV. Trimming leaves V shorter by 5 bases and J shorter by 3 bases, with the junction holding 6 bases beyond the gene matches. Genomic DNA was isolated from the sorted cells so that the TCRbeta CDR3 region could be sequenced. The immunoSEQ Assay was used to sequence the TCRbeta CDR3 regions. Drawn from immuneACCESS, this table holds only the in-frame rearrangements with V and J called that TCRdb kept. Clones are partly lost; checked studies trace under half to an unresolved V gene and leave the rest unexplained. This sample holds tens of thousands of clones; approximately 86% were observed only once. 5.5% to 7% of the sample goes to the ten largest clones. A remark on this clone: It has no known antigen specificity. Base-call qualities are not available, and no considerably larger clone is one nucleotide away.

Patients with autoimmune disease history or receiving systemic immunosuppression were excluded from the trial. Peripheral blood for TCR sequencing was collected from all dose cohorts at baseline, on cycle 4 day 1, and on cycle 7 day 1. The samples were drawn from a first-in-human, open-label, multicenter phase I dose-escalation trial of ivuxolimab. Adults with locally advanced or metastatic head and neck squamous cell, hepatocellular, melanoma or renal cell carcinoma were enrolled in the trial. Before TCR sequencing, CD4+ T cells and CD8+ T cells from peripheral blood were sorted into separate populations.

The rearrangement combines TRBV27 with TRBJ2-7; the central 8 bases match TRBD1. The receptor was derived from an adult with an advanced solid tumor such as melanoma, head and neck, liver or kidney cancer. The source was CD4+ or CD8+ T cells sorted from blood, collected in a trial of the OX40 agonist ivuxolimab. The sequenced DNA is TGTGCCAGCAGTATGACAGGGGTTTACTACGAGCAGTACTTC. Its amino acids are CASSMTGVYYEQYF.